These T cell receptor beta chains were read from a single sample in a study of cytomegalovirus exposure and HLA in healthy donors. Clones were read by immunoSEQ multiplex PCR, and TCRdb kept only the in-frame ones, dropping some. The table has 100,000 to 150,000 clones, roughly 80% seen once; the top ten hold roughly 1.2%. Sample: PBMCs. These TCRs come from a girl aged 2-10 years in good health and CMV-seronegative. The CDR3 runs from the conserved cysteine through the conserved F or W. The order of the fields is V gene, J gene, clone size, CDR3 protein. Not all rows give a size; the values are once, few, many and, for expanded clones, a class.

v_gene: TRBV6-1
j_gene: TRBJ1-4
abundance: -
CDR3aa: CASSEGFRATGNEKLFF

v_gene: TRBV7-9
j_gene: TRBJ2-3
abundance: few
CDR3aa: CASSLRAGGSLGTDTQYF

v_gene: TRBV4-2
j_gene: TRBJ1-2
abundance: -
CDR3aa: CASSHPGQGTSGYTF

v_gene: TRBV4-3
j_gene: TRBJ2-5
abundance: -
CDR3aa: CASSQEVEIRQYF

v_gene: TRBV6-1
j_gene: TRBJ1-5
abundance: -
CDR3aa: CASSGPGLIQPQHF

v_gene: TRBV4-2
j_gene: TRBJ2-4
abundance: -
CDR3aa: CASSQDTGAGYKNIQYF

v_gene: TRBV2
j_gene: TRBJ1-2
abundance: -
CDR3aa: CASSVDIVGYTF

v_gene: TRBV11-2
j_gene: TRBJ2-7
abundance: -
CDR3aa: CASRTSPTYEQYF

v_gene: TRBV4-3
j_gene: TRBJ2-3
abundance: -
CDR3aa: CASSQGYSGRTDTQYF

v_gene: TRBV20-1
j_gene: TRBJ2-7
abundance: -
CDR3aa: CSAREDYEQYF

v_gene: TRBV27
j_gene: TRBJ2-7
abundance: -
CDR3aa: CASSPVQQGSYEQYF

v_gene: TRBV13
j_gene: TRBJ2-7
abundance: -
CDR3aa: CASSRTGGDHYEQYF

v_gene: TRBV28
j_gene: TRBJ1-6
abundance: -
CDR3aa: CASSSERVHF

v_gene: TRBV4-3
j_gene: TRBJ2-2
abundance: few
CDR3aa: CASSQDSGTVTGELFF

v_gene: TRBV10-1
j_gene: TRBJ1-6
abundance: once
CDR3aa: CASSTGFSNSPLHF

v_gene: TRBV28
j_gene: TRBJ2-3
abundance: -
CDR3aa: CASSQALGGGSTDTQYF

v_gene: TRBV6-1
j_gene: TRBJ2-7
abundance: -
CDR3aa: CASSDRGLGSYEQYF

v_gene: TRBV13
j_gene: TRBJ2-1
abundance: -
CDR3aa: CASSLVAGEQFF

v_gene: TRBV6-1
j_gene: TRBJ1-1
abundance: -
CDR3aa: CASSLGRGSDEAFF

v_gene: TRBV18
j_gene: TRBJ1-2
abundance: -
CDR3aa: CASSKDKGNYGYTF

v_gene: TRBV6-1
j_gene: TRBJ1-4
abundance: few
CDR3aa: CASGQGRTNEKLFF

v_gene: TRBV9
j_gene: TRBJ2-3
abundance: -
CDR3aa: CASSVFAGGPEKYF

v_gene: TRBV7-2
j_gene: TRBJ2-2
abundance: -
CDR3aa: CASSRDGGAMNTGELFF

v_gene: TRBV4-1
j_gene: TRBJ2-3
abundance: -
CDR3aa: CASSQERQGTDTQYF

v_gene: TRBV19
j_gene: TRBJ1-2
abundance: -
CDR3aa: CASSIAYYGYTF

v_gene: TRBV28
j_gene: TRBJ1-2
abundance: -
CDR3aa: CASRNSRTGGGYTF

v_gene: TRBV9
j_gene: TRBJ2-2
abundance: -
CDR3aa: CASSVKPTGELFF

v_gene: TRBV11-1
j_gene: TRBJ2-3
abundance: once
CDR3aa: CASSLGGSPSTDTQYF

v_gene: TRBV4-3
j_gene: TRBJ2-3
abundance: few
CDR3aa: CASSQGEGSRDTQYF

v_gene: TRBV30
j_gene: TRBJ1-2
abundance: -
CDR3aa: CAWSADRGYGYTF

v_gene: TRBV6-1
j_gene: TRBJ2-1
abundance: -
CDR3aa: CASSERSSGRASSYNEQFF

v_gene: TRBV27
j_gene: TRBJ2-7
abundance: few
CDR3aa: CASSLSHRVNEQYF

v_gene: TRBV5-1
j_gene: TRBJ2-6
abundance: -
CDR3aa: CASSSLRVDSGANVLTF

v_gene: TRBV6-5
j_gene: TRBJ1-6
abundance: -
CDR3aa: CASSYAGTHNSPLHF

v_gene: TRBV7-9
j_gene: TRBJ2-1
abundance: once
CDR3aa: CASSRLSGREVNEQFF

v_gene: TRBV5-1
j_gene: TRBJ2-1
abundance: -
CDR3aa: CASSRASGGKKSEQFF

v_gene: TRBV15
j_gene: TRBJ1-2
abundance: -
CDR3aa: CATSRDHSGIANYGYTF

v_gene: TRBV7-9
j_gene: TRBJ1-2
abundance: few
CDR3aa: CASSSGTDGPYGYTF

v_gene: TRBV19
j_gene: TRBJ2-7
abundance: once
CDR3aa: CASSTRGRGPLEQYF

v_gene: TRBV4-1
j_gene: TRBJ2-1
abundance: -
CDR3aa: CASSQVGGRAKEQFF

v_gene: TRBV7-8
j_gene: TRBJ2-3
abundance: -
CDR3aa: CASSLRGGGGTLSTDTQYF

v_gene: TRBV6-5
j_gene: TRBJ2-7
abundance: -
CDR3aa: CASRPSGRTYEQYF

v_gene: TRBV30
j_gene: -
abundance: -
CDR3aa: CAWTPGPHPYEQYF

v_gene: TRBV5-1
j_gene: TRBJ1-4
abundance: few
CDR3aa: CASSLPQATNEKLFF

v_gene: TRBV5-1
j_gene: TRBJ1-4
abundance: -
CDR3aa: CASSPYRGLGEKLFF

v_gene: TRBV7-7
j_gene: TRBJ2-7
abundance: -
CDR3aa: CASSPDRYSYEQYF

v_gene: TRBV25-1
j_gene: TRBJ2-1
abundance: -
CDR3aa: CASSNRDNSYNEQFF

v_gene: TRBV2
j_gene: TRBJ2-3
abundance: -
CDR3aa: CASSEWRGGTDTQYF

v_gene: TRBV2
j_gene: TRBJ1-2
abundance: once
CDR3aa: CASSGQPPNYGYTF

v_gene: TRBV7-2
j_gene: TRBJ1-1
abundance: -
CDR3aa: CASSLFLPRGNTEAFF

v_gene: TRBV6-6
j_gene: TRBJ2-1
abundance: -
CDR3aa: CASSYPTSGSGNEQFF

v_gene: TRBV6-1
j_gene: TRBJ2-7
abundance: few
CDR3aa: CASSEFVRASAHLEQYF

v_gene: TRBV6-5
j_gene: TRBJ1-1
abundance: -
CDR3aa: CASSQPGQGAEAFF

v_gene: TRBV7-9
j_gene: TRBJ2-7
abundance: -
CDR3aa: CASSAWTGGSYEQYF

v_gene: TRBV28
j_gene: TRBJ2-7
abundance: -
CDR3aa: CASSPTGFNEQYF